This T cell receptor (beta chain) was found in a study of shared clonotypes between healthy human individuals. Study context: Per donor, three plates held CD4 naive cells, three held CD4 memory, two held CD8 naive and one held CD8 memory.

Method: immunoSEQ multiplex PCR; TCRdb's copy keeps in-frame clones and lacks some. The repertoire has about 2.1 million clones, around 93% of them found once; the top ten carry 1.5% to 2%. The naive CD8 fraction comprised CD45RO-negative cells positively selected for CCR7 and excluded terminally differentiated effector memory CD45RA+ cells. Germline values: CDR1 LNHDA, CDR2 SQIVND (reference sequence). The V gene lost 6 bases and the J gene lost 5 bases, with 14 bases spanning the gap. This CDR3 has 13 amino acids. Regarding this clone: Antigen: not known.

General study results and limits: Naive subsets generally exceeded memory subsets in estimated richness.

V gene TRBV19 combines with J gene TRBJ2-7; D may be TRBD1 (5 bases). The sample consisted of naive CD8+ T cells from PBMCs. This sequence was found in a man between 18 and 29 years old in good health. Some clones in this sample may be carry-over from other donors' samples. The CDR3 coding sequence is TGTGCCAGTAGCCCCAGGGTAGGGGACGAGCAGTACTTC. This sequence encodes CASSPRVGDEQYF.